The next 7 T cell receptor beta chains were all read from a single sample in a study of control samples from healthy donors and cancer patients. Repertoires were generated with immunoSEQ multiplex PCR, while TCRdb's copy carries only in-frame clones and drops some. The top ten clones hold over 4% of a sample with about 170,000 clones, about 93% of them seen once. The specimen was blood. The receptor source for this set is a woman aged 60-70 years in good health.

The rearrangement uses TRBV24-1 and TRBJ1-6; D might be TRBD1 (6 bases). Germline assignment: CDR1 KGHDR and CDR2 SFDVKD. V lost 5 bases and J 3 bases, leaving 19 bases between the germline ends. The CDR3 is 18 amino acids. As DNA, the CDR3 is TGTGCCACCAGTGGGGGGGGGCACACTCATTACTATAATTCACCCCTCCACTTT. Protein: CATSGGGHTHYYNSPLHF.

The CDR3 sequence: CASSPLLGKGNTIYF. CDR3 sequence (DNA): TGTGCCAGCAGCCCGCTCTTGGGGAAAGGAAACACCATATATTTT. This chain joins TRBV9 and TRBJ1-3; D unresolved. With 4 bases removed from V and 4 bases from J, the gap between germline ends came to 15 bases. CDR1 is SGDLS and CDR2 is YYNGEE in the germline V gene. The CDR3 has 15 amino acids. Combining the CDR3 with reference TRBV9 and TRBJ1-3 gives the whole variable domain DSGVTQTPKHLITATGQRVTLRCSPRSGDLSVYWYQQSLDQGLQFLIQYYNGEERAKGNILERFSAQQFPDLHSELNLSSLELGDSALYFCASSPLLGKGNTIYFGEGSWLTVV.

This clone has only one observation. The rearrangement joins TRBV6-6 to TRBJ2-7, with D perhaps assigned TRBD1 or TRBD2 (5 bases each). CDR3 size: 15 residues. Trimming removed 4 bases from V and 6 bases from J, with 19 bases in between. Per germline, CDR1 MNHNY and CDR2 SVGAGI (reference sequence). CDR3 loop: CASSFRDRRLVEQYF. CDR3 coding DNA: TGTGCCAGCAGTTTCCGGGACCGACGTCTGGTCGAGCAGTACTTC.

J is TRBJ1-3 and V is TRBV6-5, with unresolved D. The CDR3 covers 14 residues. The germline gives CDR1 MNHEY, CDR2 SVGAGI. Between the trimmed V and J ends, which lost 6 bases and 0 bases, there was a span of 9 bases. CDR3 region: CASRLTFSGNTIYF. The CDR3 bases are TGTGCCAGCAGACTCACCTTCTCTGGAAACACCATATATTTT.

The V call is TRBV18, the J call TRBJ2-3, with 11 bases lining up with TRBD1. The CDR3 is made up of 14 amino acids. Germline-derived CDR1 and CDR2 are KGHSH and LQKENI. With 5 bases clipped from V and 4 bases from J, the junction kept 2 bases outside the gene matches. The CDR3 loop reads CASSTGQGADTQYF. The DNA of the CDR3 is TGTGCCAGCTCAACGGGACAGGGGGCAGATACGCAGTATTTT.

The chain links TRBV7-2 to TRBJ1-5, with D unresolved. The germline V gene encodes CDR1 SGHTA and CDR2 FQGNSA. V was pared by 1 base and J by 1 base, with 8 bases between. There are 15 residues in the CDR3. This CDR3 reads CASSLGGGSNQPQHF. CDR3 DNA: TGTGCCAGCAGCTTAGGCGGCGGAAGCAATCAGCCCCAGCATTTT.

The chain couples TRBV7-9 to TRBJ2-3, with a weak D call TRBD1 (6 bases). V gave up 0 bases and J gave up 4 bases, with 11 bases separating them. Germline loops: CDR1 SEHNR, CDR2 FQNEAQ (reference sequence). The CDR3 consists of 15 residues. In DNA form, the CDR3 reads TGTGCCAGCAGCTTAGCGCGGACAGCGGCAGATACGCAGTATTTT. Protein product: CASSLARTAADTQYF.